The 9 T cell receptor beta chains listed next were all sequenced from one sample in a study of blood T cell repertoires in COVID-19. The repertoire was sequenced with immunoSEQ multiplex PCR; TCRdb's copy has only in-frame clones and lacks some. Counted here are around 110,000 clones, just under 80% occurring once; the ten biggest clones make up 16%. Sequenced sample: peripheral blood. The source of these receptors is a man between 60 and 75 years old with active or convalescent COVID-19.

The genes are TRBV6-2 or TRBV6-3 and TRBJ2-6; D gene unclear. Trimming pared 1 base from V and 0 bases from J, leaving 4 bases between. The germline V gene has CDR1 MNHEY and CDR2 SVGEGT. This CDR3 comprises 15 residues. CDR3 loop: CASSYLYSGANVLTF. DNA for the CDR3: TGTGCCAGCAGTTACTTGTACTCTGGGGCCAACGTCCTGACTTTC.

The J gene is TRBJ2-1, the V gene TRBV27; 13 bases align to TRBD2. Germline CDR1 MNHEY, CDR2 SMNVEV (reference sequence). Unmatched junction bases numbered 8, after V lost 5 bases and J lost 7 bases. The CDR3 has 16 residues. The CDR3 loop reads CASSPLGTSGNNEQFF. The CDR3 nucleotides are TGTGCCAGCAGTCCCCTGGGGACTAGCGGGAATAATGAGCAGTTCTTC.

V usage is TRBV5-1 and J usage is TRBJ2-3; 9 positions agree with TRBD1. The germline gives CDR1 SGHRS, CDR2 YFSETQ. The CDR3 extends over 20 amino acids. The trim removed 4 bases at V and 6 bases at J, leaving 24 bases unmatched. CDR3 in amino acids: CASSATGGNVAGARRDTQYF. As DNA, the CDR3 is TGCGCCAGCAGCGCGACAGGGGGAAATGTGGCTGGCGCCCGGAGGGATACGCAGTATTTT.

This clone appeared a few times. This chain joins TRBV7-3 and TRBJ1-3, with D hard to call. The CDR3 is 13 amino acids. V was pared by 2 bases and J by 2 bases, with 4 bases between. Germline lookup yields CDR1 SGHTA and CDR2 FQGTGA. In nucleotides, the CDR3 is TGTGCCAGCAGCTTAGAGCCTGGAAACACCATATATTTT. Protein sequence: CASSLEPGNTIYF.

The rearrangement joins TRBV2 to TRBJ2-5, with a tentative D call TRBD2 (6 bases). The CDR3 consists of 10 residues. The germline CDR1 and CDR2 sequences are SNHLY and FYNNEI. Between the trimmed V and J ends, which lost 8 bases and 5 bases, there was a span of 6 bases. The CDR3 reads CASGGETQYF. The CDR3 DNA reads TGTGCCAGCGGAGGGGAGACCCAGTACTTC.

The chain links TRBV5-1 to TRBJ2-2; 11 nucleotides match TRBD2. CDR1 is SGHRS, CDR2 YFSETQ, per germline. This CDR3 is built from 17 residues. After removal of 4 bases from V and 4 bases from J, the junction contained 9 bases not matched to a gene. The CDR3 protein is CASSGTTSGIPTGELFF. The DNA of the CDR3 is TGCGCCAGCAGCGGGACGACTAGCGGGATCCCCACCGGGGAGCTGTTTTTT.

The chain has TRBV6-6 and TRBJ2-3, with D uncertain. Germline CDR1 reads MNHNY; CDR2 reads SVGAGI (reference sequence). V was cut by 2 bases and J by 3 bases, with 9 bases left in between. This CDR3 has 14 residues. The CDR3 sequence is CASSYLQKTDTQYF. For the CDR3, the DNA is TGTGCCAGCAGTTACCTCCAGAAAACAGATACGCAGTATTTT.

This clone occurred a few times. The chain has TRBV11-2 and TRBJ1-6; D might be TRBD1 (6 bases). The CDR3 is 15 residues long. V was clipped by 3 bases and J by 8 bases, with 14 bases between them. CDR1 is SGHAT, CDR2 FQNNGV, per germline. The CDR3 here is CASSFLGQGHSPLHF. In DNA, the CDR3 is TGTGCCAGCAGCTTTTTGGGACAAGGCCATTCACCCCTCCACTTT.

The V call is TRBV6-5, the J call TRBJ2-7, with D tentatively TRBD1 (5 bases). From germline, CDR1 is MNHEY and CDR2 SVGAGI. The CDR3 loop spans 13 amino acids. V was cut by 6 bases and J by 0 bases, with 9 bases left in between. CDR3 residues: CASSSDSSYEQYF. CDR3 coding DNA: TGTGCCAGCAGCTCCGACAGCTCCTACGAGCAGTACTTC.